This T cell receptor beta chain emerged from a study of blood T cell repertoires in COVID-19. This CDR3 region has 16 residues. Trimming took 4 bases from V and 5 from J; bases not matched to a gene: 11. Germline V gene lookup returns CDR1 LGHDT and CDR2 YNNKEL (reference sequence). Profiled with immunoSEQ multiplex PCR; TCRdb holds only in-frame clones, not every one. The data hold roughly 500,000 clones, with roughly nine tenths observed a single time. The chain uses TRBV3-1 (or the pseudogene TRBV3-2) and TRBJ1-1; 9 bases fit TRBD1. Sequencing used PBMCs or T cells enriched from blood (not recorded which). The sequence was collected from an older woman who had recovered from COVID-19. The CDR3 DNA sequence: TGTGCCAGCAGCCCAACCCTGGGACAGGGTCCAACTGAAGCTTTCTTT. Its translation is CASSPTLGQGPTEAFF.